Shown below are 30 T cell receptor beta chains from a single sample sequenced in a study of regulatory T cells. Study-level results: Hydrophobic residues at CDR3 positions 6 and 7 were enriched in conventional CD4+ T cells of CD3G-deficient patients.

Their antigen targets remain unknown. The PCR used 52 TRBV and 13 TRBJ primers. The data were produced by immunoSEQ multiplex PCR, yet TCRdb's version contains in-frame clones alone and is incomplete. Here the sample spans over 35,000 clones, 70% to 90% being singletons. Sequenced input: conventional CD4+ T cells sorted from blood. These receptors all come from a person aged 18-30 years with CD3G deficiency.

V is TRBV28 and J is TRBJ2-1; D gene uncertain. Trimming pared 5 bases from V and 8 bases from J, leaving 19 bases between. The CDR3 extends over 15 amino acids. In germline, CDR1 is MDHEN, CDR2 SYDVKM. The CDR3 nucleotides read TGTGCCAGCAGTGCCCGCCGGGTCCGGTCCGATGAGCAGTTCTTC. It specifies CASSARRVRSDEQFF.

In this sample, this clone turned up once. V is TRBV7-2 and J is TRBJ1-1; TRBD1 is a possible D gene (6 bases). CDR3 length: 14 amino acids. From germline, CDR1 is SGHTA and CDR2 FQGNSA. V shed 1 base and J shed 5 bases, with 11 bases lying between them. The chain's CDR3 is CASSLEGGRTEAFF. The CDR3 DNA is TGTGCCAGCAGCTTAGAGGGGGGGCGGACTGAAGCTTTCTTT.

This clone was seen once. The chain uses TRBV28 and TRBJ2-4, with TRBD1 matching 7 bases. The germline gives CDR1 MDHEN, CDR2 SYDVKM. J gave up 7 bases and V 6 bases, and 12 bases lay outside the gene matches. The CDR3 has 15 residues. Here the CDR3 DNA reads TGTGCCAGCAGCCCTACTGACAGGGTTAAGAACATTCAGTACTTC. Residues: CASSPTDRVKNIQYF.

V gene TRBV7-6 combines with J gene TRBJ2-1; 7 bases fit TRBD1. Looked up from germline, CDR1 is SGHVS and CDR2 is FNYEAQ. The V segment lost 4 bases and the J segment 9 bases; nucleotides outside the gene matches: 3. This CDR3 spans 12 amino acids. The CDR3 loop is CASSSRTGEQFF. The CDR3 DNA reads TGTGCCAGCAGCTCACGGACAGGTGAGCAGTTCTTC.

The chain joins TRBV28 to TRBJ2-7; perhaps TRBD2 as D (6 bases). The CDR3 loop spans 13 amino acids. The V and J ends lost 7 bases and 6 bases respectively, with 16 bases between them. From germline, CDR1 is MDHEN and CDR2 SYDVKM. The CDR3 is CASKGLSLREQYF. The CDR3 coding sequence is TGTGCCAGCAAGGGACTGAGTCTGCGCGAGCAGTACTTC.

The chain uses TRBV18 and TRBJ2-5; 11 bases line up with TRBD2. The germline gives CDR1 KGHSH, CDR2 LQKENI. V lost 4 bases to trimming and J lost 2 bases; unmatched junction nucleotides: 3. This CDR3 contains 15 residues. CDR3 protein: CASSRLAGTQETQYF. The CDR3 nucleotides read TGTGCCAGCTCACGACTAGCGGGGACACAAGAGACCCAGTACTTC.

The rearrangement uses TRBV5-1 and TRBJ2-1; 9 bases line up with TRBD1. Germline V gene lookup returns CDR1 SGHRS and CDR2 YFSETQ. The CDR3 loop spans 14 amino acids. V was pared by 4 bases and J by 6 bases, with 5 bases of the junction left unmatched. The DNA for the CDR3 is TGCGCCAGCAGCCCGGTGACAGGGGGCAATGAGCAGTTCTTC. It encodes CASSPVTGGNEQFF.

This chain uses TRBV10-3 with TRBJ2-3; 8 nucleotides agree with TRBD2. CDR3 length: 16 residues. The V gene end was trimmed by 3 bases and the J gene end by 3 bases; junction bases not matched to a gene: 8. Germline-derived CDR1 and CDR2 are ENHRY and SYGVKD. As DNA, the CDR3 is TGTGCCATCAGTGACCCGGGAGGGCCGACAACAGATACGCAGTATTTT. Protein sequence: CAISDPGGPTTDTQYF.

This chain links TRBV28 with TRBJ2-7; 8 bases line up with TRBD2. Trimming removed 3 bases from V and 1 base from J; junction bases left unmatched: 2. The CDR3 totals 14 residues. Germline V lookup: CDR1 MDHEN, CDR2 SYDVKM. The DNA for the CDR3 is TGTGCCAGCAGTTTCGGGGGGGATTCCTACGAGCAGTACTTC. This gives the protein CASSFGGDSYEQYF.

The chain links TRBV5-1 to TRBJ2-6; weak D call: TRBD1 (6 bases). V was cut by 1 base and J by 6 bases, with 11 bases left in between. The CDR3 is made up of 15 amino acids. Germline-derived CDR1 and CDR2 are SGHRS and YFSETQ. For the CDR3, the DNA is TGCGCCAGCAGCTTGTGGGCAGGGGCGGCCAACGTCCTGACTTTC. Translated: CASSLWAGAANVLTF.

The rearrangement uses TRBV28 and TRBJ2-2, with a possible D match to TRBD2 (6 bases). The CDR3 is 14 amino acids. Per the germline V gene, CDR1 is MDHEN and CDR2 is SYDVKM. The V end lost 4 bases, the J end lost 5 bases, and 11 bases lay between the germline ends. The CDR3 spells CASSSGGETGELFF. In DNA form, the CDR3 reads TGTGCCAGCAGTTCCGGGGGTGAGACCGGGGAGCTGTTTTTT.

This rearrangement joins TRBV13 to TRBJ2-7, with 7 positions matching TRBD1. Germline V lookup: CDR1 PRHDT, CDR2 FYEKMQ (reference sequence). This CDR3 has 13 residues. Trimming cost V 3 bases and J 6 bases; bases outside gene matches: 5. The chain's CDR3 is CASSLTGFGEQYF. CDR3 in DNA: TGTGCCAGCAGCTTGACAGGGTTTGGCGAGCAGTACTTC.

The V gene is TRBV28, the J gene TRBJ2-7; 7 bases map to TRBD1. The J segment lost 2 bases and the V segment lost 5 bases, leaving 9 bases of the junction unmatched. Germline lookup yields CDR1 MDHEN and CDR2 SYDVKM. The CDR3 extends over 15 amino acids. CDR3 loop: CASSLTGPGTYEQYF. The CDR3, as DNA: TGTGCCAGCAGTCTGACAGGGCCCGGGACCTACGAGCAGTACTTC.

This clone was seen once. This rearrangement joins TRBV19 to TRBJ1-1, with a weak D call TRBD1 (5 bases). The germline V gene encodes CDR1 LNHDA and CDR2 SQIVND (reference sequence). The length of the CDR3 is 15 residues. Trimming stripped 5 bases from V and 4 bases from J, with 17 bases between. The CDR3 reads CASSRLQGGGTEAFF. The CDR3 nucleotides read TGTGCCAGTAGTCGGCTCCAGGGCGGAGGCACTGAAGCTTTCTTT.

The chain combines TRBV4-1 with TRBJ2-2; D remains ambiguous. Germline CDR1 reads MGHRA; CDR2 reads YSYEKL. The CDR3 is 15 residues long. Between the trimmed V and J ends, which lost 4 bases and 6 bases, there was a span of 15 bases. This chain's CDR3 is CASSRNPTAAGELFF. In DNA form, the CDR3 reads TGCGCCAGCAGCCGGAATCCTACGGCGGCCGGGGAGCTGTTTTTT.

This clone showed up just a few times. The rearrangement joins TRBV4-1 to TRBJ2-7; 10 bases fit TRBD1. This CDR3 region has 16 residues. CDR1 and CDR2 from the germline V gene are MGHRA and YSYEKL. Trimming cost V 3 bases and J 1 base; bases outside gene matches: 6. The CDR3 reads CASSQALDRGSYEQYF. In nucleotides, the CDR3 is TGCGCCAGCAGCCAGGCCCTGGACAGGGGGTCCTACGAGCAGTACTTC.

The chain recombines TRBV7-8 with TRBJ1-6, with D maybe TRBD1 (5 bases). Trimming shortened V by 10 bases and J by 1 base, and 20 bases separated the two germline ends. CDR3 length: 17 amino acids. Germline values: CDR1 SGHVS, CDR2 FQNEAQ. CDR3 DNA sequence: TGTGCCACCAGGCCCTTCGTCGGGGGGTCCTATAATTCACCCCTCCACTTT. Translating gives CATRPFVGGSYNSPLHF.

V and J are TRBV6-1 and TRBJ1-1, with 7 bases lining up with TRBD1. The germline V gene encodes CDR1 MNHNS and CDR2 SASEGT. The CDR3 consists of 14 residues. Trimming took 5 bases from V and 1 from J; bases not matched to a gene: 4. In DNA form, the CDR3 reads TGTGCCAGCAGTCTCCGGACAGGGAACACTGAAGCTTTCTTT. Amino acids: CASSLRTGNTEAFF.

The rearrangement links TRBV6-1 to TRBJ1-2; D perhaps matches TRBD1 (6 bases). V shed 7 bases and J shed 2 bases, with 8 bases lying between them. CDR3 length: 12 amino acids. Germline V gives CDR1 MNHNS, CDR2 SASEGT. CDR3 loop: CASTGHNYGYTF. Here the CDR3 DNA reads TGTGCCAGCACGGGACACAACTATGGCTACACCTTC.

This rearrangement joins TRBV6-1 to TRBJ1-4, with TRBD1 identical over 10 bases. The germline CDR1 and CDR2 sequences are MNHNS and SASEGT. The CDR3 contains 15 residues. With 6 bases clipped from V and 7 bases from J, the junction kept 8 bases outside the gene matches. CDR3 protein: CASRQTGGATEKLFF. The DNA for the CDR3 is TGTGCCAGCAGGCAGACAGGGGGCGCGACTGAAAAACTGTTTTTT.

This chain joins TRBV23-1 and TRBJ2-5; the D is unclear. Gene TRBJ2-7 matches the end of the DNA better, so the J call may be wrong. TRBV23-1 is an open reading frame whose function is uncertain. The CDR3 is 15 amino acids. Here the CDR3 DNA reads TGCGCCAGCAGTCAATCTGGGCCCTATAGCTACGAGCAGTACTTC. It specifies CASSQSGPYSYEQYF.

The chain recombines TRBV28 with TRBJ2-5, with 7 bases aligning to TRBD1. Germline CDR1 MDHEN, CDR2 SYDVKM. Trimming cost V 3 bases and J 3 bases; bases outside gene matches: 16. This CDR3 has 18 residues. The CDR3 loop is CASSFDWRRPGTEETQYF. The DNA for the CDR3 is TGTGCCAGCAGTTTTGATTGGCGGCGCCCCGGGACAGAAGAGACCCAGTACTTC.

J is TRBJ2-3 and V is TRBV19, with TRBD2 identical over 8 bases. V was pared by 7 bases and J by 2 bases, with 8 bases of the junction left unmatched. The CDR3 has 15 residues. Germline V gene lookup returns CDR1 LNHDA and CDR2 SQIVND (reference sequence). CDR3 nucleotides: TGTGCCAGTATCCCATGGCGGGGGGTCACAGATACGCAGTATTTT. Protein product: CASIPWRGVTDTQYF.

This chain connects TRBV5-1 to TRBJ2-5; D is unclear. Trimming removed 4 bases from V and 5 bases from J, with 6 bases in between. Germline V lookup: CDR1 SGHRS, CDR2 YFSETQ. CDR3 length equals 11 residues. CDR3: CASSGGETQYF. The CDR3 DNA sequence: TGCGCCAGCAGCGGTGGGGAGACCCAGTACTTC.

The chain combines TRBV27 with TRBJ2-5; 10 bases fit TRBD1. The germline V gene encodes CDR1 MNHEY and CDR2 SMNVEV (reference sequence). J gave up 6 bases and V 5 bases, and 3 bases lay outside the gene matches. The CDR3 length is 13 residues. CDR3 DNA sequence: TGTGCCAGCAGTCGACAGGGGGCAAAGACCCAGTACTTC. Protein: CASSRQGAKTQYF.

The chain uses TRBV5-1 and TRBJ2-7, with D unclear. Looked up from germline, CDR1 is SGHRS and CDR2 is YFSETQ. Trimming took off 2 bases at V and 2 bases at J, with 14 bases between the two ends. This CDR3 has 15 residues. CDR3 amino acids: CASSLDGLPAYEQYF. CDR3 in DNA: TGCGCCAGCAGCTTAGACGGTTTACCCGCCTACGAGCAGTACTTC. Drawing the rest from reference TRBV5-1 and TRBJ2-7, the complete variable domain is KAGVTQTPRYLIKTRGQQVTLSCSPISGHRSVSWYQQTPGQGLQFLFEYFSETQRNKGNFPGRFSGRQFSNSRSEMNVSTLELGDSALYLCASSLDGLPAYEQYFGPGTRLTVT.

The rearrangement links TRBV7-8 to TRBJ1-6; D not certain. The CDR3 is 16 residues long. Between the trimmed V and J ends, which lost 1 base and 13 bases, there was a span of 20 bases. Germline values: CDR1 SGHVS, CDR2 FQNEAQ. CDR3 bases: TGTGCCAGCAGCTTAGTCGTTGGCTCGGCCCACATCCCCCTCCACTTT. It codes for CASSLVVGSAHIPLHF.

The V gene is TRBV5-1, the J gene TRBJ1-2; D possibly corresponds to TRBD1 (6 bases). Germline-derived CDR1 and CDR2 are SGHRS and YFSETQ. This CDR3 has 16 residues. V lost 4 bases and J 1 base, leaving 17 bases between the germline ends. In DNA form, the CDR3 reads TGCGCCAGCAGCCCGGACGGCCAGGGGATTAACTATGGCTACACCTTC. Translated, it gives CASSPDGQGINYGYTF.

As for this clone: Within the sample, other DNA sequences also encode this same CDR3. The rearrangement uses TRBV29-1 and TRBJ2-1; 8 positions agree with TRBD2. CDR3 length: 14 amino acids. The germline CDR1 and CDR2 sequences are SQVTM and ANQGSEA. The J segment lost 8 bases and the V segment lost 3 bases, leaving 9 bases of the junction unmatched. The CDR3 sequence is CSVEGTSLGDEQFF. The DNA of the CDR3 is TGCAGCGTTGAGGGGACTAGTCTGGGGGATGAGCAGTTCTTC.

The rearrangement links TRBV19 to TRBJ2-1; TRBD2 aligns across 11 bases. Per germline, CDR1 LNHDA and CDR2 SQIVND (reference sequence). The ends lost 3 bases at V and 6 bases at J; junction bases unmatched: 7. The CDR3 totals 16 residues. CDR3 nucleotide sequence: TGTGCCAGTAGTATGTTCGGTAGCGGGGGGGTCAATGAGCAGTTCTTC. This encodes CASSMFGSGGVNEQFF.